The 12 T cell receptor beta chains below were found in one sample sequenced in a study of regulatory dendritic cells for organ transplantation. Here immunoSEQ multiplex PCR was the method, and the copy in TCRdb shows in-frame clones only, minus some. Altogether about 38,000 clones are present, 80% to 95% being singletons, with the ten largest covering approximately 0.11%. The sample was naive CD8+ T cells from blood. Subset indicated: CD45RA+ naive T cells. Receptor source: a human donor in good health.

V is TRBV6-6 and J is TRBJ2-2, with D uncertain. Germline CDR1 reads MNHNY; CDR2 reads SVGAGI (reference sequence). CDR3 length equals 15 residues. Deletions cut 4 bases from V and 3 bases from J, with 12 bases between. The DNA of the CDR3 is TGTGCCAGCAGTTTGTCGGCTTTGTACACCGGGGAGCTGTTTTTT. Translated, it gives CASSLSALYTGELFF.

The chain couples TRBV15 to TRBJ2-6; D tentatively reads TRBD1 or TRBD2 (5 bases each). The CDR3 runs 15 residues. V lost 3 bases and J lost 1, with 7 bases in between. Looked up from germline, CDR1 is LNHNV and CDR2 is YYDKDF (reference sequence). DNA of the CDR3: TGTGCCACCAGCAGGGGGGTATCTGGGGCCAACGTCCTGACTTTC. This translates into CATSRGVSGANVLTF. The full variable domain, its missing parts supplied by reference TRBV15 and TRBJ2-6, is DAMVIQNPRYQVTQFGKPVTLSCSQTLNHNVMYWYQQKSSQAPKLLFHYYDKDFNNEADTPDNFQSRRPNTSFCFLDIRSPGLGDTAMYLCATSRGVSGANVLTFGAGSRLTVL.

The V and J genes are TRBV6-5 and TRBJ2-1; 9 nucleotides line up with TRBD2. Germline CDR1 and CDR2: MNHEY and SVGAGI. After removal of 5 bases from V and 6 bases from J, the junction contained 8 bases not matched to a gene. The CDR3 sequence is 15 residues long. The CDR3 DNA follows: TGTGCCAGCAGTCCGGGACTAGCCGTTCGCAATGAGCAGTTCTTC. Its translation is CASSPGLAVRNEQFF.

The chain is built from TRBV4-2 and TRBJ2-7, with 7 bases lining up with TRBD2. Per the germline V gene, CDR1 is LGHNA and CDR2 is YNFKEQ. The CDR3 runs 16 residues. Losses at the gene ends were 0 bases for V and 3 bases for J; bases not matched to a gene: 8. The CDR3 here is CASSQDWASGVYEQYF. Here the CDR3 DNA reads TGTGCCAGCAGCCAAGATTGGGCTAGCGGAGTCTACGAGCAGTACTTC.

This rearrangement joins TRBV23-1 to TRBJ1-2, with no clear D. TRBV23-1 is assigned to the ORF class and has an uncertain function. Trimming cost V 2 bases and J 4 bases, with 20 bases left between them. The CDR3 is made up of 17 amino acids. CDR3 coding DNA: TGCGCCAGCAGTCAAGGGGTTGGGCGGATCAAGATCTATGGCTACACCTTC. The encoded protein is CASSQGVGRIKIYGYTF.

The CDR3 sequence is CASSLRSGDSNQPQHF. Written as DNA, the CDR3 is TGTGCCAGCAGCTTACGCTCAGGAGACAGCAATCAGCCCCAGCATTTT. This chain links TRBV7-8 with TRBJ1-5; D is uncertain. The CDR3 runs 16 residues. V was pared by 2 bases and J by 1 base, with 12 bases between. CDR1 and CDR2 (germline): SGHVS, FQNEAQ.

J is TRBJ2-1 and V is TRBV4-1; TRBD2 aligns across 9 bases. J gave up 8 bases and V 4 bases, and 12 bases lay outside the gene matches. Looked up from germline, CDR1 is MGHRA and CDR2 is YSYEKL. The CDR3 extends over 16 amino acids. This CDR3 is CASSRRPGLAFDEQFF. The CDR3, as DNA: TGCGCCAGCAGCCGACGACCGGGACTAGCTTTCGATGAGCAGTTCTTC.

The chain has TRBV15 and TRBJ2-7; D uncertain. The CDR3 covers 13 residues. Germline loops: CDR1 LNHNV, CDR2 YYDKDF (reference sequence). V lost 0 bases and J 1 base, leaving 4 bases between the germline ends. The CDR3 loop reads CATSRDRSYEQYF. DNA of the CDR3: TGTGCCACCAGCAGAGATCGGTCCTACGAGCAGTACTTC.

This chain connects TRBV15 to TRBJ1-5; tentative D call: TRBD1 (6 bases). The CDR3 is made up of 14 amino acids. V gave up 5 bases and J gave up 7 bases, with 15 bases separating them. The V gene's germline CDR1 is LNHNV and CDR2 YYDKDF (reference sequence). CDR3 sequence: CATSEEGGYQPQHF. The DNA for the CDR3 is TGTGCCACCAGCGAGGAGGGGGGTTACCAGCCCCAGCATTTT.

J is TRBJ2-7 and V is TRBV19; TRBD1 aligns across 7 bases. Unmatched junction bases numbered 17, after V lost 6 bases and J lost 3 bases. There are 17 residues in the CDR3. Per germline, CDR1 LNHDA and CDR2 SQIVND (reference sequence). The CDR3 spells CASSQHHDRVSLYEQYF. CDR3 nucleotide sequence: TGTGCCAGTAGCCAACACCACGACAGGGTTTCCCTCTACGAGCAGTACTTC.

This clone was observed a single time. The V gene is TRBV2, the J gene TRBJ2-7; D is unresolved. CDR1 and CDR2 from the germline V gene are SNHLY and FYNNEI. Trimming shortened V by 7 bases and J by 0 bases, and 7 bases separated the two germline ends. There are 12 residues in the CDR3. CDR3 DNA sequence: TGTGCCAGCACCACAGTCTCCTACGAGCAGTACTTC. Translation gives CASTTVSYEQYF.

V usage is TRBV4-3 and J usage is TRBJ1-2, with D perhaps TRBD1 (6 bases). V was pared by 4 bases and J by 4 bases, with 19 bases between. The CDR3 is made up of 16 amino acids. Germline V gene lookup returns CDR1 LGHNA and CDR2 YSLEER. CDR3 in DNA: TGCGCCAGCAGCCGAGACAACACAGGGTCTCTCTATGGCTACACCTTC. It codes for CASSRDNTGSLYGYTF.